This TCR beta chain was retrieved from a study of a mutant IDH1 vaccine in newly diagnosed glioma. Indicated time point: baseline, week 1 (first vaccination visit). Treatment indicated: pre-vaccination baseline after standard-of-care therapy. The protocol was immunoSEQ multiplex PCR, while the TCRdb copy is restricted to in-frame clones and leaves out a portion. The data show tens of thousands of clones, with over 75% seen just once and about 20% held by the top ten. From germline, CDR1 is LNHDA and CDR2 SQIVND (reference sequence). CDR3 length equals 13 residues. V was trimmed by 3 bases and J by 6 bases, leaving 9 bases between them.

The input for sequencing was PBMCs, taken from a glioma patient treated with radiotherapy, temozolomide or both. The receptor comes from a man aged 25 to 40 with glioma. The V call is TRBV19, the J call TRBJ1-5; D remains ambiguous. The CDR3 region has the DNA TGTGCCAGTAGTATGATGAGGGCTCAGCCCCAGCATTTT. Amino acid sequence: CASSMMRAQPQHF.